This T cell receptor (beta chain) came from a study of cytomegalovirus exposure and HLA in healthy donors. Study-level points and caveats: With high specificity and sensitivity, the classifier reportedly diagnosed cytomegalovirus status. Researchers left out some V segments, among them TRBV6-2 and TRBV6-3, as indistinguishable.

With respect to this clone: What it binds is not known.

Vbeta (60) and Jbeta (13) primers were used in the PCR. Only in-frame clones appear in the TCRdb table, and some are missing; sequencing was by immunoSEQ multiplex PCR. The sample comprises just under 95,000 clones, 70% to 85% of which are singletons, and about a tenth rests with the top ten. CDR3 length: 16 amino acids. Germline-derived CDR1 and CDR2 are SNHLY and FYNNEI. The V segment lost 6 bases and the J segment 1 base; nucleotides outside the gene matches: 4. This TCR was sampled from a human donor in good health. The V call is TRBV2, the J call TRBJ1-5; 12 bases line up with TRBD1. Specimen: PBMCs. The CDR3 DNA is TGTGCCAGCAGGAGGGGGACAGGGGGCAGCAATCAGCCCCAGCATTTT. Amino acids: CASRRGTGGSNQPQHF.